This T cell receptor beta chain is drawn from a study of blood T cell repertoires in COVID-19. As for the study in general: Nucleic acid was either cDNA or gDNA, and it came from T cells, B-cell-depleted T cells, or PBMCs.

The method was immunoSEQ multiplex PCR; TCRdb's version includes in-frame clones alone and lacks a portion of them. The table records about 190,000 clones, roughly 85% of them present only once. Germline V CDR1 and CDR2: LGHNA, YNFKEQ. The J segment lost 4 bases and the V segment lost 8 bases, leaving 13 bases of the junction unmatched. This CDR3 has 17 residues. The receptor comes from a woman younger than 45 with acute or convalescent COVID-19. V is TRBV4-2 and J is TRBJ2-3; 12 bases agree with TRBD2. The sample consisted of peripheral blood. The CDR3 here is CASGPDPLAGGADTQYF. CDR3 nucleotide sequence: TGTGCCAGCGGCCCCGACCCACTAGCGGGAGGAGCAGATACGCAGTATTTT.